These 29 T cell receptor beta chains came from one sample sequenced in a study of blood T cell repertoires in COVID-19. Data came from immunoSEQ multiplex PCR; TCRdb stores just in-frame clones and leaves some out. Counted here are 160,000 or so clones, 85% to 90% occurring once; the ten biggest clones make up over 12%. Sequencing was carried out using peripheral blood. These receptors all come from a woman aged 35 to 49 with acute or convalescent COVID-19.

The chain has TRBV10-2 and TRBJ1-6; D unresolved. Between the trimmed V and J ends, which lost 3 bases and 0 bases, there was a span of 12 bases. Germline V gene lookup returns CDR1 WSHSY and CDR2 SAAADI. The CDR3 is made up of 17 amino acids. This CDR3 reads CASSEVGRDSYNSPLHF. DNA for the CDR3: TGCGCCAGCAGTGAAGTGGGCAGAGACTCCTATAATTCACCCCTCCACTTT.

The chain uses TRBV18 and TRBJ2-7; 7 bases fit TRBD1. Trimming cost V 5 bases and J 6 bases; bases outside gene matches: 13. CDR1 is KGHSH, CDR2 LQKENI, per germline. CDR3 size: 15 residues. In DNA form, the CDR3 reads TGTGCCAGCTCAATAGGGACAGACCGGACTTTCGAGCAGTACTTC. It encodes CASSIGTDRTFEQYF.

J is TRBJ2-5 and V is TRBV20-1; 8 bases fit TRBD2. With V trimmed by 7 bases and J by 4 bases, 2 bases remained unmatched. The germline V gene has CDR1 DFQATT and CDR2 SNEGSKA (reference sequence). The CDR3 loop spans 11 amino acids. The CDR3: CSGLAGETQYF. The CDR3, as DNA: TGCAGTGGCCTAGCGGGAGAGACCCAGTACTTC.

This clone was detected once. V gene TRBV2 combines with J gene TRBJ2-5; 8 bases map to TRBD2. This CDR3 spans 15 amino acids. Per germline, CDR1 SNHLY and CDR2 FYNNEI. J lost 5 bases, V lost 6 bases, and 11 bases had no gene match. The CDR3 nucleotides are TGTGCCAGCAGCGTCGAGCGGGGGCGGGTGGAGACCCAGTACTTC. Protein sequence: CASSVERGRVETQYF. The full variable domain, completed using reference TRBV2 and TRBJ2-5, is EPEVTQTPSHQVTQMGQEVILRCVPISNHLYFYWYRQILGQKVEFLVSFYNNEISEKSEIFDDQFSVERPDGSNFTLKIRSTKLEDSAMYFCASSVERGRVETQYFGPGTRLLVL.

J is TRBJ1-3 and V is TRBV18; D is uncertain. The CDR3 length is 14 residues. Looked up from germline, CDR1 is KGHSH and CDR2 is LQKENI. V was pared by 7 bases and J by 0 bases, with 10 bases between. DNA for the CDR3: TGTGCCAGCTATCAGGATTCCTCTGGAAACACCATATATTTT. Residues: CASYQDSSGNTIYF.

This chain uses TRBV5-1 with TRBJ2-5; 13 bases align to TRBD2. CDR1 and CDR2 from the germline V gene are SGHRS and YFSETQ. The CDR3 spans 16 residues. V shed 3 bases, J shed 6 bases, and the junction held 8 bases outside the gene matches. CDR3 region: CASSWTSGSMIQTQYF. CDR3 nucleotide sequence: TGCGCCAGCAGCTGGACTAGCGGGAGCATGATTCAGACCCAGTACTTC.

V gene TRBV5-1 combines with J gene TRBJ2-3, with 8 bases aligning to TRBD2. The CDR3 extends over 16 amino acids. Germline V gives CDR1 SGHRS, CDR2 YFSETQ. V lost 0 bases and J lost 3; bases outside the gene matches: 6. In DNA, the CDR3 is TGCGCCAGCAGCTTGGGGAGCGGGGGTATTACAGATACGCAGTATTTT. It codes for CASSLGSGGITDTQYF. The entire variable domain, with the rest obtained from reference TRBV5-1 and TRBJ2-3, is as follows: KAGVTQTPRYLIKTRGQQVTLSCSPISGHRSVSWYQQTPGQGLQFLFEYFSETQRNKGNFPGRFSGRQFSNSRSEMNVSTLELGDSALYLCASSLGSGGITDTQYFGPGTRLTVL.

This chain joins TRBV19 and TRBJ2-1; 8 bases fit TRBD2. The germline CDR1 and CDR2 sequences are LNHDA and SQIVND (reference sequence). With 5 bases clipped from V and 7 bases from J, the junction kept 10 bases outside the gene matches. The CDR3 is made up of 15 amino acids. CDR3 nucleotides: TGTGCCAGTAGTTTCTCCGGGACTAGAAAGAATGAGCAGTTCTTC. Protein product: CASSFSGTRKNEQFF.

The rearrangement links TRBV6-5 to TRBJ2-5; D might be TRBD1 (6 bases). V was clipped by 7 bases and J by 1 base, with 13 bases between them. This CDR3 is built from 14 residues. Germline V gives CDR1 MNHEY, CDR2 SVGAGI. The CDR3 nucleotides are TGTGCCAGCACCAAGCAGGGGCCCCAAGAGACCCAGTACTTC. It translates to CASTKQGPQETQYF.

The gene calls are TRBV7-3 and TRBJ2-3; TRBD2 aligns across 11 bases. Germline assignment: CDR1 SGHTA and CDR2 FQGTGA. There are 16 residues in the CDR3. V lost 5 bases, J lost 4 bases, and 8 bases stayed unmatched. The CDR3 protein is CASSTTSGSTSDTQYF. The CDR3 DNA reads TGTGCCAGCAGCACTACTAGCGGGAGTACCTCAGATACGCAGTATTTT.

This sequence joins TRBV9 and TRBJ2-3, with TRBD2 identical over 10 bases. The CDR3 extends over 13 amino acids. Trimming at V came to 5 bases and at J to 6 bases, leaving 3 bases not matched to a gene. The germline V gene has CDR1 SGDLS and CDR2 YYNGEE. The CDR3 sequence: CASSDSGGDTQYF. The CDR3 nucleotides read TGTGCCAGCAGTGATAGCGGGGGGGATACGCAGTATTTT.

In nucleotides, the CDR3 is TGTGCCAGCAGCGTAGAGGGGGGGCTGGTCACTGAAGCTTTCTTT. This translates into CASSVEGGLVTEAFF. The J gene is TRBJ1-1, the V gene TRBV9; TRBD1 is a possible D gene (6 bases). Germline CDR1 is SGDLS and CDR2 is YYNGEE. Trimming took 0 bases from V and 4 from J, leaving 13 bases between them. This CDR3 has 15 residues.

The CDR3 DNA reads TGTGCCTGGAGCTCCAGCGGAGACACTGAAGCTTTCTTT. Translating gives CAWSSSGDTEAFF. The chain is built from TRBV30 and TRBJ1-1; D unclear. The V end was cut by 3 bases, the J end by 3 bases, with 11 bases between. Per germline, CDR1 GTSNPN and CDR2 SVGIG (reference sequence). This CDR3 has 13 residues.

This rearrangement joins TRBV29-1 to TRBJ1-5; D is uncertain. The germline V gene encodes CDR1 SQVTM and CDR2 ANQGSEA. V shed 1 base and J shed 7 bases, with 11 bases lying between them. The CDR3 contains 13 residues. CDR3 sequence reads: CSVEVAEGQPQHF. Here the CDR3 DNA reads TGCAGCGTTGAAGTGGCAGAGGGCCAGCCCCAGCATTTT.

CDR3 bases: TGTGCCAGCAACCGGTACAATGAGCAGTTCTTC. Encoded protein: CASNRYNEQFF. This sequence joins TRBV2 and TRBJ2-1, with D unclear. With 7 bases removed from V and 4 bases from J, the gap between germline ends came to 5 bases. From germline, CDR1 is SNHLY and CDR2 FYNNEI. The CDR3 is 11 residues long.

This clone was found a few times. This chain joins TRBV7-9 and TRBJ2-2; 8 bases agree with TRBD2. Germline V CDR1 and CDR2: SEHNR, FQNEAQ (reference sequence). This CDR3 has 18 amino acids. V lost 3 bases, J lost 3 bases, and 12 bases stayed unmatched. CDR3 nucleotide sequence: TGTGCCAGCAGCTTCTCCGTAAGGGCGGGAGGATACACCGGGGAGCTGTTTTTT. It translates to CASSFSVRAGGYTGELFF.

This clone was recorded a few times. This chain uses TRBV9 with TRBJ1-6; D call uncertain. Per germline, CDR1 SGDLS and CDR2 YYNGEE. Trimming cost V 0 bases and J 9 bases, with 10 bases left between them. The CDR3 is 14 amino acids. The DNA for the CDR3 is TGTGCCAGCAGCGTAGTCGTAGCGGGTTCACCCCTCCACTTT. Encoded protein: CASSVVVAGSPLHF.

The chain is built from TRBV4-2 and TRBJ1-1; 9 bases match TRBD1. Trimming removed 1 base from V and 4 bases from J; junction bases left unmatched: 1. From germline, CDR1 is LGHNA and CDR2 YNFKEQ. The CDR3 is 14 amino acids. CDR3 region: CASSQVTGGTEAFF. The CDR3 region has the DNA TGTGCCAGCAGCCAAGTGACAGGGGGCACTGAAGCTTTCTTT.

J is TRBJ2-2 and V is TRBV4-2; D call uncertain. The CDR3 is 15 residues long. Germline-derived CDR1 and CDR2 are LGHNA and YNFKEQ. Trimming took 1 base from V and 1 from J, leaving 7 bases between them. CDR3 loop: CASSQVPGNTGELFF. CDR3 sequence (DNA): TGTGCCAGCAGCCAAGTCCCCGGGAACACCGGGGAGCTGTTTTTT.

V usage is TRBV5-1 and J usage is TRBJ1-1; D unclear. The V and J ends lost 3 bases and 3 bases respectively, with 15 bases between them. Germline-derived CDR1 and CDR2 are SGHRS and YFSETQ. This CDR3 contains 15 residues. The CDR3 coding sequence is TGCGCCAGCAGCTCGACTAATCTCGGGGACACTGAAGCTTTCTTT. The encoded protein is CASSSTNLGDTEAFF.

Only one count was recorded for this clone. V is TRBV29-1 and J is TRBJ1-1; tentative D call: TRBD1 (5 bases). The CDR3 is 11 amino acids. The germline V and J ends were trimmed by 5 bases and 8 bases, with 12 bases remaining between them. Germline V gene data show CDR1 as SQVTM and CDR2 as ANQGSEA. CDR3 protein: CSVLGGAEAFF. The CDR3 coding sequence is TGCAGCGTTCTTGGTGGGGCGGAAGCTTTCTTT.

The chain couples TRBV4-2 to TRBJ2-1; 10 nucleotides match TRBD2. After removal of 0 bases from V and 6 bases from J, the junction contained 5 bases not matched to a gene. This CDR3 has 16 amino acids. Germline assignment: CDR1 LGHNA and CDR2 YNFKEQ. Here the CDR3 reads CASSQDRIAGGNEQFF. The DNA of the CDR3 is TGTGCCAGCAGCCAAGATAGGATAGCGGGAGGCAATGAGCAGTTCTTC.

The gene calls are TRBV4-1 and TRBJ1-5; unclear D gene. The CDR3 totals 16 residues. Germline values: CDR1 MGHRA, CDR2 YSYEKL. Trimming stripped 4 bases from V and 0 bases from J, with 13 bases between. The CDR3, as DNA: TGCGCCAGCAGCCCAGCAGGCCTCATTAGCAATCAGCCCCAGCATTTT. Residues: CASSPAGLISNQPQHF.

The chain uses TRBV5-1 and TRBJ1-2, with D tentatively TRBD1 (6 bases). This CDR3 spans 16 amino acids. CDR1 and CDR2 (germline): SGHRS, YFSETQ. V was pared by 0 bases and J by 1 base, with 13 bases between. The CDR3: CASSLGPGEFNYGYTF. The CDR3 DNA is TGCGCCAGCAGCTTGGGGCCAGGGGAGTTTAACTATGGCTACACCTTC.

Here the CDR3 DNA reads TGTGCCAGCAGTGAATATGGCGGGAGCTCCTACAATGAGCAGTTCTTC. Residues: CASSEYGGSSYNEQFF. The gene calls are TRBV25-1 and TRBJ2-1; 7 bases agree with TRBD2. The germline V gene encodes CDR1 MGHDK and CDR2 SYGVNS. V trimming: 0 bases; J trimming: 0 bases; junction bases outside the gene matches: 2. This CDR3 region has 16 residues.

V is TRBV30 and J is TRBJ2-7; the match to TRBD1 covers 8 bases. Per the germline V gene, CDR1 is GTSNPN and CDR2 is SVGIG (reference sequence). Losses at the gene ends were 2 bases for V and 4 bases for J; bases not matched to a gene: 7. The CDR3 is made up of 14 amino acids. CDR3 loop: CAWSSRDRSYEQYF. The DNA of the CDR3 is TGTGCCTGGAGTTCTCGGGACAGGTCTTACGAGCAGTACTTC.

J is TRBJ1-1 and V is TRBV6-5; D remains unclear. Trimming shortened V by 2 bases and J by 4 bases, and 17 bases separated the two germline ends. This CDR3 comprises 16 residues. Germline V gene lookup returns CDR1 MNHEY and CDR2 SVGAGI. CDR3 in amino acids: CASSYSPTVEGTEAFF. CDR3 DNA: TGTGCCAGCAGTTACAGTCCCACCGTAGAGGGCACTGAAGCTTTCTTT.

The chain recombines TRBV6-5 with TRBJ1-1; D is undetermined. Deletions cut 4 bases from V and 3 bases from J, with 6 bases between. Germline CDR1 MNHEY, CDR2 SVGAGI. The CDR3 loop spans 12 amino acids. The CDR3 spells CASSFRDTEAFF. The DNA of the CDR3 is TGTGCCAGCAGTTTCCGAGACACTGAAGCTTTCTTT.

The V and J genes are TRBV28 and TRBJ1-1; D remains ambiguous. CDR3 size: 12 residues. Germline V CDR1 and CDR2: MDHEN, SYDVKM. V dropped 7 bases and J dropped 7 bases, with 13 bases sitting between them. The CDR3 sequence is CASNRLVGEAFF. DNA of the CDR3: TGTGCCAGCAATAGATTGGTTGGTGAAGCTTTCTTT. Based on the CDR3 plus reference TRBV28 and TRBJ1-1, the full variable domain is DVKVTQSSRYLVKRTGEKVFLECVQDMDHENMFWYRQDPGLGLRLIYFSYDVKMKEKGDIPEGYSVSREKKERFSLILESASTNQTSMYLCASNRLVGEAFFGQGTRLTVV.